This TCR gamma chain was sequenced for a study of Vδ1+ human thymocytes. The sorted cells were CD3+ Vdelta1+ Vdelta2- thymocytes from alphabeta-depleted thymus. General study results and limits: Unexpected Vdelta2 sequences could cause misinterpretation of bulk repertoire data. Unlike peripheral blood Vdelta1+ controls, thymic delta-chain sequences included about 20% Vdelta2 and few Vdelta3. Highly polyclonal TRG and TRD repertoires with Gaussian CDR3 length distributions appeared in thymus.

Germline V gene data show CDR1 as GITISATS and CDR2 as ISYDGTV (reference sequence). This CDR3 is built from 11 residues. Extracted RNA was reverse transcribed into cDNA. CDR3 amplicons came from multiplex PCR with pooled V-gene forward and constant-region reverse primers. TCRdb re-analyzed the multiplex PCR reads via CATT. The sample lists about 23,000 gamma-chain clones; around 15% were seen once. A few counts support this clone. Its antigen is currently unknown. The junction differs from germline at one of its ends, possibly a read error. The sample taken for sequencing was Vdelta1+ gamma-delta thymocytes from the thymus. Noted subset: FACS-sorted CD3+ TCRalphabeta- TCRVdelta1+ TCRVdelta2- thymocytes. This chain connects TRGV9 to TRGJ1 or TRGJ2. The TCR was taken from a child less than two years old who had congenital heart surgery. The CDR3: CALWALGKRLF. The CDR3 DNA is TGTGCCTTGTGGGCTCTAGGGAAGAGACTCTTT.